Shown below are 15 T cell receptor beta chains from a single sample sequenced in a study of shared clonotypes between healthy human individuals. Data came from immunoSEQ multiplex PCR; TCRdb stores just in-frame clones and leaves some out. The repertoire holds hundreds of thousands of clones, with more than 85% as singletons. Positive CCR7 selection of CD45RO-negative cells yielded the naive CD8 cells, and terminally differentiated effector memory CD45RA+ cells were excluded. Sequences were obtained from naive CD8+ T cells sorted from blood. Every receptor here comes from a man aged 30 to 45 in good health.

The J gene is TRBJ1-1, the V gene TRBV11-2, with TRBD1 matching over 7 bases. The CDR3 has 12 amino acids. Germline V gene data show CDR1 as SGHAT and CDR2 as FQNNGV. After removal of 5 bases from V and 4 bases from J, the junction contained 1 base not matched to a gene. The CDR3 nucleotides read TGTGCCAGCAGCAGGGGGCCCACTGAAGCTTTCTTT. Encoded protein: CASSRGPTEAFF.

This sequence joins TRBV2 and TRBJ2-1, with TRBD2 matching over 7 bases. The CDR3 covers 16 residues. Germline CDR1 SNHLY, CDR2 FYNNEI. V shed 2 bases and J 5 bases; nucleotides not matched to a gene: 9. CDR3 DNA: TGTGCCAGCAGTGAATACCCCGGGAGGTTCGACAATGAGCAGTTCTTC. It encodes CASSEYPGRFDNEQFF. Drawing the rest from reference TRBV2 and TRBJ2-1, the complete variable domain is EPEVTQTPSHQVTQMGQEVILRCVPISNHLYFYWYRQILGQKVEFLVSFYNNEISEKSEIFDDQFSVERPDGSNFTLKIRSTKLEDSAMYFCASSEYPGRFDNEQFFGPGTRLTVL.

The chain employs TRBV5-1 and TRBJ2-1, with TRBD1 matching over 10 bases. The CDR3 covers 16 residues. CDR1 and CDR2 from the germline V gene are SGHRS and YFSETQ. V trimming: 3 bases; J trimming: 3 bases; junction bases outside the gene matches: 6. In nucleotides, the CDR3 is TGCGCCAGCAGCTCCCCCGGGACAGGGGTCTACAATGAGCAGTTCTTC. As protein: CASSSPGTGVYNEQFF.

The CDR3 DNA follows: TGTGCCAGAAGCCCACAGGGTACCGCGAACACCGGGGAGCTGTTTTTT. It codes for CARSPQGTANTGELFF. The V call is TRBV5-3, the J call TRBJ2-2; weak D call: TRBD1 (6 bases). TRBV5-3 is designated an ORF whose function remains uncertain. The CDR3 length is 16 residues. V lost 4 bases to trimming and J lost 0 bases, with 13 bases between them.

The chain links TRBV5-1 to TRBJ2-3, with 10 bases fitting TRBD2. The J segment lost 2 bases and the V segment lost 2 bases, leaving 11 bases of the junction unmatched. This CDR3 region has 18 residues. Looked up from germline, CDR1 is SGHRS and CDR2 is YFSETQ. The CDR3 loop is CASSFTASGSYLTDTQYF. For the CDR3, the DNA is TGCGCCAGCAGCTTTACAGCTAGCGGGAGCTACCTCACAGATACGCAGTATTTT.

CDR3: CASSQGQNTEAFF. The CDR3 DNA is TGTGCCAGCAGCCAGGGACAGAACACTGAAGCTTTCTTT. This rearrangement joins TRBV7-3 to TRBJ1-1; weak D call: TRBD1 (6 bases). V lost 5 bases and J lost 1, with 8 bases in between. Germline CDR1 and CDR2: SGHTA and FQGTGA. The CDR3 runs to 13 residues.

The CDR3, as DNA: TGTGCCAGCAGTGGCCGGGACCACCCGGATATGTCGCAGTATTTT. As protein: CASSGRDHPDMSQYF. The rearrangement joins TRBV6-1 to TRBJ2-3; the D gene could be TRBD1 or TRBD2 (5 bases each). Germline V lookup: CDR1 MNHNS, CDR2 SASEGT. This CDR3 contains 15 residues. The ends were cut back, 4 bases at V and 10 bases at J, with 21 bases in the middle.

V is TRBV4-1 and J is TRBJ1-1; D remains ambiguous. Per the germline V gene, CDR1 is MGHRA and CDR2 is YSYEKL. The V end was cut by 0 bases, the J end by 3 bases, with 5 bases between. CDR3 length: 13 amino acids. The CDR3 spells CASSQEAHTEAFF. The CDR3 DNA is TGCGCCAGCAGCCAAGAGGCCCACACTGAAGCTTTCTTT.

The rearrangement links TRBV19 to TRBJ1-5, with TRBD1 identical over 8 bases. Germline CDR1 and CDR2: LNHDA and SQIVND (reference sequence). J was trimmed by 2 bases and V by 6 bases; bases with no gene match: 9. CDR3 length equals 16 residues. CDR3 sequence: CASSQRTGRGNQPQHF. The CDR3 nucleotides read TGTGCCAGTAGCCAAAGGACAGGGAGGGGCAATCAGCCCCAGCATTTT.

V gene TRBV5-1 combines with J gene TRBJ2-3; possibly TRBD2 for D (6 bases). The germline CDR1 and CDR2 sequences are SGHRS and YFSETQ. V lost 4 bases and J 4 bases, leaving 13 bases between the germline ends. This CDR3 region has 14 residues. CDR3 residues: CASSPERVADTQYF. The CDR3 DNA sequence: TGCGCCAGCAGCCCGGAGCGGGTTGCAGATACGCAGTATTTT.

This chain connects TRBV30 to TRBJ1-2; tentative D call: TRBD1 (6 bases). This CDR3 comprises 14 residues. V shed 2 bases and J shed 6 bases, with 16 bases lying between them. The germline gives CDR1 GTSNPN, CDR2 SVGIG (reference sequence). CDR3 sequence reads: CAWSPAGAWDGYTF. CDR3 bases: TGTGCCTGGAGTCCGGCAGGGGCTTGGGATGGCTACACCTTC. The full variable domain, its missing parts supplied by reference TRBV30 and TRBJ1-2, is SQTIHQWPATLVQPVGSPLSLECTVEGTSNPNLYWYRQAAGRGLQLLFYSVGIGQISSEVPQNLSASRPQDRQFILSSKKLLLSDSGFYLCAWSPAGAWDGYTFGSGTRLTVV.

The rearrangement links TRBV27 to TRBJ1-4; 8 bases map to TRBD1. Per germline, CDR1 MNHEY and CDR2 SMNVEV (reference sequence). The CDR3 runs 14 residues. Unmatched junction bases numbered 9, after V lost 5 bases and J lost 10 bases. The CDR3 protein is CASSPGTGGRKLFF. DNA for the CDR3: TGTGCCAGCAGTCCCGGGACAGGCGGGAGAAAACTGTTTTTT.

As concerns this clone: Other DNA sequences in this sample translate to the same CDR3. The rearrangement joins TRBV29-1 to TRBJ2-1, with D uncertain. This CDR3 region has 11 residues. Germline V gene lookup returns CDR1 SQVTM and CDR2 ANQGSEA. The V end was cut by 6 bases, the J end by 4 bases, with 7 bases between. CDR3 nucleotides: TGCAGCGTCGAAATTTACAATGAGCAGTTCTTC. It yields the protein CSVEIYNEQFF.

The V call is TRBV5-4, the J call TRBJ2-7, with D possibly being TRBD1 or TRBD2 (5 bases each). V was trimmed by 3 bases and J by 3 bases, leaving 16 bases between them. The germline CDR1 and CDR2 sequences are SGHNT and YYREEE (reference sequence). The length of the CDR3 is 15 residues. DNA of the CDR3: TGTGCCAGCAGCTCGCATATGGGACCGGTCTACGAGCAGTACTTC. It yields the protein CASSSHMGPVYEQYF.

Comments on this clone: A read error is possible here, since a much larger clone lies one base away. The chain links TRBV7-9 to TRBJ2-2, with D unclear. The CDR3 length is 12 residues. Germline loops: CDR1 SEHNR, CDR2 FQNEAQ (reference sequence). V lost 3 bases to trimming and J lost 2 bases, with 1 base between them. The CDR3 reads CASSFNTGELFF. The DNA of the CDR3 is TGTGCCAGCAGCTTCAACACCGGGGAGCTGTTTTTT.